These 27 T cell receptor beta chains came from one sample sequenced in a study of blood T cell repertoires in COVID-19. This table comes from immunoSEQ multiplex PCR, and its TCRdb copy is limited to in-frame clones, with some not included. The data contain about 150,000 clones, approximately 88% of them seen just once; the ten biggest clones take up under 2.5%. Input material: peripheral blood. The receptors were sampled from an older man with acute or convalescent COVID-19.

V gene TRBV5-5 combines with J gene TRBJ1-5; weak D call: TRBD1 (5 bases). Germline loops: CDR1 SGHKS, CDR2 YYEKEE (reference sequence). Trimming left V 4 bases short and J 0 bases short, with 11 bases between. The CDR3 length is 15 residues. This CDR3 is CASSVGVGSNQPQHF. Written as DNA, the CDR3 is TGTGCCAGCAGCGTAGGGGTGGGTAGCAATCAGCCCCAGCATTTT.

This chain joins TRBV4-1 and TRBJ1-4; 10 bases are shared with TRBD1. The CDR3 spans 16 residues. Per the germline V gene, CDR1 is MGHRA and CDR2 is YSYEKL. The junction had 6 bases not matched to a gene; V was cut back by 3 bases and J by 5 bases. DNA of the CDR3: TGCGCCAGCAGCCAGGAACCGGGACAGGGGAATGAAAAACTGTTTTTT. Its translation is CASSQEPGQGNEKLFF.

The CDR3 reads CASSARPHTGTGRTEAFF. The CDR3 coding sequence is TGTGCCAGCAGCGCCAGACCGCATACCGGGACAGGGCGCACTGAAGCTTTCTTT. The J gene is TRBJ1-1, the V gene TRBV21-1; no DNA check was done on the table's D call, TRBD1. TRBV21-1 is described as a pseudogene. The CDR3 covers 18 residues.

This chain links TRBV25-1 with TRBJ1-1; D unresolved. Trimming left V 5 bases short and J 6 bases short, with 7 bases between. CDR1 MGHDK and CDR2 SYGVNS come from the germline V gene. CDR3 length equals 11 residues. CDR3 loop: CASSQTAEAFF. In nucleotides, the CDR3 is TGTGCCAGCAGTCAGACTGCTGAAGCTTTCTTT.

This chain joins TRBV28 and TRBJ1-6, with a possible D match to TRBD1 (5 bases). With 8 bases removed from V and 9 bases from J, the gap between germline ends came to 14 bases. CDR1 and CDR2 from the germline V gene are MDHEN and SYDVKM. The CDR3 consists of 13 residues. DNA for the CDR3: TGTGCCAGCCACCCCCTCGGGGGTTCACCCCTCCACTTT. Protein product: CASHPLGGSPLHF.

The rearrangement uses TRBV27 and TRBJ2-7, with D perhaps matching TRBD1 (6 bases). V was trimmed by 4 bases and J by 3 bases, leaving 10 bases between them. Germline CDR1 is MNHEY and CDR2 is SMNVEV (reference sequence). This CDR3 spans 13 amino acids. CDR3 bases: TGTGCCAGCAGTTGGGGGCCGCGCTACGAGCAGTACTTC. Amino acid sequence: CASSWGPRYEQYF.

V is TRBV11-2 and J is TRBJ1-4; 7 bases map to TRBD1. The J segment lost 5 bases and the V segment lost 5 bases, leaving 8 bases of the junction unmatched. The CDR3 extends over 15 amino acids. CDR1 and CDR2 from the germline V gene are SGHAT and FQNNGV. CDR3 amino acids: CASSAGTAKNEKLFF. The CDR3 region has the DNA TGTGCCAGCAGCGCCGGGACAGCAAAAAATGAAAAACTGTTTTTT.

CDR3 amino acids: CAQPGLAGGLWLNEQFF. DNA of the CDR3: TGTGCTCAGCCGGGACTAGCGGGAGGGCTCTGGCTCAATGAGCAGTTCTTC. J is TRBJ2-1 and V is TRBV30; 16 bases line up with TRBD2. The CDR3 covers 17 residues. Germline V gene data show CDR1 as GTSNPN and CDR2 as SVGIG (reference sequence).

The V and J genes are TRBV25-1 and TRBJ2-7, with D perhaps TRBD1 (6 bases). Trimming removed 1 base from V and 6 bases from J, with 16 bases in between. The CDR3 is 15 residues long. Germline V gene lookup returns CDR1 MGHDK and CDR2 SYGVNS. DNA for the CDR3: TGTGCCAGCAGTGAATTGGGGGCCGGATTCGGCGAGCAGTACTTC. It is translated as CASSELGAGFGEQYF.

CDR3 loop: CASSSLQLRYGYTF. In DNA form, the CDR3 reads TGTGCCAGCAGTTCCCTACAGCTCCGCTATGGCTACACCTTC. V gene TRBV28 combines with J gene TRBJ1-2; D unclear. From germline, CDR1 is MDHEN and CDR2 SYDVKM. This CDR3 has 14 amino acids. V was trimmed by 4 bases and J by 4 bases, leaving 13 bases between them.

J is TRBJ2-5 and V is TRBV6-5; TRBD1 aligns across 7 bases. Germline CDR1 and CDR2: MNHEY and SVGAGI. This CDR3 comprises 14 residues. Unmatched junction bases numbered 8, after V lost 6 bases and J lost 4 bases. Here the CDR3 reads CASRTGLAPETQYF. CDR3 bases: TGTGCCAGCAGGACAGGGTTGGCGCCAGAGACCCAGTACTTC.

This chain links TRBV7-3 with TRBJ1-2, with TRBD1 matching 7 bases. Germline-derived CDR1 and CDR2 are SGHTA and FQGTGA. The CDR3 totals 13 residues. The trim removed 2 bases at V and 6 bases at J, leaving 3 bases unmatched. For the CDR3, the DNA is TGTGCCAGCAGCTTATCGGGGACAGATGGCTACACCTTC. Its protein is CASSLSGTDGYTF.

The rearrangement joins TRBV11-2 to TRBJ1-2; maybe TRBD1 (6 bases). V was pared by 1 base and J by 4 bases, with 13 bases between. This CDR3 spans 15 amino acids. CDR1 is SGHAT and CDR2 is FQNNGV in the germline V gene. The CDR3 region has the DNA TGTGCCAGCAGCTTAGCAGGACAGTACAGCTATGGCTACACCTTC. This gives the protein CASSLAGQYSYGYTF.

Here the CDR3 reads CASRTGTGRATNEKLFF. In nucleotides, the CDR3 is TGTGCCAGCAGAACCGGGACAGGGAGGGCAACTAATGAAAAACTGTTTTTT. The chain links TRBV28 to TRBJ1-4; 9 bases are a match to TRBD1. With V trimmed by 6 bases and J by 0 bases, 8 bases remained unmatched. The CDR3 totals 17 residues. The germline CDR1 and CDR2 sequences are MDHEN and SYDVKM.

This chain connects TRBV6-5 to TRBJ1-1, with 8 bases fitting TRBD1. Germline trimming cut 0 bases from V and 5 bases from J; bases unmatched to any gene: 2. This CDR3 has 14 amino acids. CDR1 and CDR2 (germline): MNHEY, SVGAGI. CDR3 coding DNA: TGTGCCAGCAGTTACTCGAGACAGGGGACTGAAGCTTTCTTT. Amino acids: CASSYSRQGTEAFF.

V and J are TRBV19 and TRBJ2-1; possible D gene TRBD1, 6 bases. V was clipped by 7 bases and J by 4 bases, with 17 bases between them. The CDR3 spans 15 residues. Germline V gene data show CDR1 as LNHDA and CDR2 as SQIVND (reference sequence). The CDR3 loop reads CASNLDVGAYNEQFF. In DNA, the CDR3 is TGTGCCAGTAACCTCGACGTGGGGGCGTACAATGAGCAGTTCTTC.

Comments on this clone: The same CDR3 can be traced to other DNA sequences in this sample. This chain links TRBV6-5 with TRBJ2-3; 7 bases line up with TRBD1. The CDR3 extends over 15 amino acids. Germline values: CDR1 MNHEY, CDR2 SVGAGI. V lost 6 bases to trimming and J lost 2 bases; unmatched junction nucleotides: 8. The CDR3 region is CASSLQGQSTDTQYF. CDR3 coding DNA: TGTGCCAGCAGCCTACAGGGACAGTCCACAGATACGCAGTATTTT.

The count of this clone is one. The V call is TRBV5-1, the J call TRBJ2-7; 10 bases agree with TRBD2. From germline, CDR1 is SGHRS and CDR2 YFSETQ. The CDR3 runs 18 residues. The V and J ends lost 0 bases and 0 bases, in that order; junction bases with no gene match: 9. The CDR3 DNA follows: TGCGCCAGCAGCTTGGGCTCTAGCGGGAGCGCCAGCTCCTACGAGCAGTACTTC. Protein product: CASSLGSSGSASSYEQYF. Complete variable domain (other parts from reference TRBV5-1 and TRBJ2-7): KAGVTQTPRYLIKTRGQQVTLSCSPISGHRSVSWYQQTPGQGLQFLFEYFSETQRNKGNFPGRFSGRQFSNSRSEMNVSTLELGDSALYLCASSLGSSGSASSYEQYFGPGTRLTVT.

J is TRBJ2-7 and V is TRBV6-5, with TRBD1 identical over 9 bases. The V and J ends lost 2 bases and 4 bases, in that order; junction bases with no gene match: 9. The germline V gene has CDR1 MNHEY and CDR2 SVGAGI. The CDR3 spans 16 residues. CDR3 amino acids: CASSYRLGQGAYEQYF. Written as DNA, the CDR3 is TGTGCCAGCAGTTACCGCCTGGGACAGGGCGCTTACGAGCAGTACTTC.

CDR3 nucleotide sequence: TGTGCCAGCAGCAGCTACGCGGGAGTCTTCCCCCACGAGCAGTACTTC. Translating it yields CASSSYAGVFPHEQYF. The J gene is TRBJ2-7, the V gene TRBV11-1; 7 positions match TRBD2. Trimming removed 5 bases from V and 5 bases from J; junction bases left unmatched: 15. Germline V gene sequence: CDR1 SGHAT, CDR2 FQDESV (reference sequence). The CDR3 extends over 16 amino acids.

The J gene is TRBJ1-1, the V gene TRBV12-3 or TRBV12-4, with D tentatively TRBD1 (6 bases). Trimming removed 5 bases from V and 0 bases from J, with 7 bases in between. This CDR3 spans 13 amino acids. CDR3 loop: CASSTGLNTEAFF. The CDR3 nucleotides are TGTGCCAGCAGTACAGGGTTGAACACTGAAGCTTTCTTT.

The chain is built from TRBV20-1 and TRBJ2-2; 9 bases align to TRBD2. The germline V gene has CDR1 DFQATT and CDR2 SNEGSKA (reference sequence). Unmatched junction bases numbered 4, after V lost 3 bases and J lost 2 bases. CDR3 length equals 15 residues. The CDR3 is CSASALAGNTGELFF. Written as DNA, the CDR3 is TGCAGTGCTAGTGCCCTAGCGGGAAACACCGGGGAGCTGTTTTTT.

The chain employs TRBV5-1 and TRBJ2-5, with 9 bases lining up with TRBD2. With V trimmed by 1 base and J by 1 base, 5 bases remained unmatched. The CDR3 is 16 amino acids. Looked up from germline, CDR1 is SGHRS and CDR2 is YFSETQ. The CDR3 spells CASSLMGGGVQETQYF. The CDR3 DNA follows: TGCGCCAGCAGCTTGATGGGCGGGGGGGTCCAAGAGACCCAGTACTTC.

This chain uses TRBV4-2 with TRBJ2-5; D is ambiguous. Germline loops: CDR1 LGHNA, CDR2 YNFKEQ. Trimming removed 0 bases from V and 7 bases from J, with 15 bases in between. The CDR3 is made up of 15 amino acids. This CDR3 is CASSQDTKAPGTQYF. For the CDR3, the DNA is TGTGCCAGCAGCCAAGATACGAAAGCCCCGGGGACCCAGTACTTC.

The rearrangement uses TRBV6-6 and TRBJ2-7; D remains ambiguous. Trimming removed 4 bases from V and 3 bases from J, with 7 bases in between. Looked up from germline, CDR1 is MNHNY and CDR2 is SVGAGI (reference sequence). This CDR3 is 12 amino acids long. The CDR3 spells CASSLLRYEQYF. The DNA for the CDR3 is TGTGCCAGCAGTTTATTGCGCTACGAGCAGTACTTC.

The chain has TRBV5-1 and TRBJ1-2, with a weak D call TRBD1 (6 bases). V was trimmed by 3 bases and J by 7 bases, leaving 19 bases between them. Germline V gene lookup returns CDR1 SGHRS and CDR2 YFSETQ. CDR3 length: 15 residues. The CDR3 sequence is CASSSDSGDRTGYTF. The CDR3 region has the DNA TGCGCCAGCAGCTCGGATTCAGGGGACCGAACTGGCTACACCTTC.

The chain uses TRBV11-1 and TRBJ2-1; maybe TRBD2 (5 bases). CDR1 is SGHAT and CDR2 is FQDESV in the germline V gene (reference sequence). CDR3 length equals 13 residues. The germline V and J ends were trimmed by 5 bases and 2 bases, with 7 bases remaining between them. Here the CDR3 DNA reads TGTGCCAGCAGCCTCGGGACCTACAATGAGCAGTTCTTC. Translated, it gives CASSLGTYNEQFF.